Included here is one T cell receptor beta chain sequence, with context. The antigen remains undetermined. The treatment here: oral pan-JAK inhibitor, 5-10 mg twice daily. RNA was isolated and reverse transcribed to cDNA, the sequencing template. Profiled with immunoSEQ multiplex PCR; TCRdb holds only in-frame clones, not every one. The sample shows more than 90,000 clones, approximately 52% of them seen only once. Looked up from germline, CDR1 is ENHRY and CDR2 is SYGVKD. V shed 0 bases, J shed 3 bases, and the junction held 7 bases outside the gene matches. The CDR3 sequence is 16 residues long. These data come from a study of CD8+ T cells in alopecia areata. Study-wide context: Those treated were given oral tofacitinib at 5 to 10 mg twice daily. Study-wide results and limits: In scalp, tofacitinib significantly decreased clonality and expanded CD8+ clones among the top 100. Since there was just one nonresponder, nobody can yet say how baseline CD8+ expansion ties to response.

The source was CD8+ T cells sorted from blood, collected at week 4, from a patient treated with tofacitinib. The receptor was derived from a human donor with alopecia areata. This chain joins TRBV10-3 and TRBJ1-2; 7 bases align to TRBD1. CDR3: CAISESQGGNYYGYTF. DNA of the CDR3: TGTGCCATCAGTGAGTCCCAGGGGGGTAATTACTATGGCTACACCTTC.